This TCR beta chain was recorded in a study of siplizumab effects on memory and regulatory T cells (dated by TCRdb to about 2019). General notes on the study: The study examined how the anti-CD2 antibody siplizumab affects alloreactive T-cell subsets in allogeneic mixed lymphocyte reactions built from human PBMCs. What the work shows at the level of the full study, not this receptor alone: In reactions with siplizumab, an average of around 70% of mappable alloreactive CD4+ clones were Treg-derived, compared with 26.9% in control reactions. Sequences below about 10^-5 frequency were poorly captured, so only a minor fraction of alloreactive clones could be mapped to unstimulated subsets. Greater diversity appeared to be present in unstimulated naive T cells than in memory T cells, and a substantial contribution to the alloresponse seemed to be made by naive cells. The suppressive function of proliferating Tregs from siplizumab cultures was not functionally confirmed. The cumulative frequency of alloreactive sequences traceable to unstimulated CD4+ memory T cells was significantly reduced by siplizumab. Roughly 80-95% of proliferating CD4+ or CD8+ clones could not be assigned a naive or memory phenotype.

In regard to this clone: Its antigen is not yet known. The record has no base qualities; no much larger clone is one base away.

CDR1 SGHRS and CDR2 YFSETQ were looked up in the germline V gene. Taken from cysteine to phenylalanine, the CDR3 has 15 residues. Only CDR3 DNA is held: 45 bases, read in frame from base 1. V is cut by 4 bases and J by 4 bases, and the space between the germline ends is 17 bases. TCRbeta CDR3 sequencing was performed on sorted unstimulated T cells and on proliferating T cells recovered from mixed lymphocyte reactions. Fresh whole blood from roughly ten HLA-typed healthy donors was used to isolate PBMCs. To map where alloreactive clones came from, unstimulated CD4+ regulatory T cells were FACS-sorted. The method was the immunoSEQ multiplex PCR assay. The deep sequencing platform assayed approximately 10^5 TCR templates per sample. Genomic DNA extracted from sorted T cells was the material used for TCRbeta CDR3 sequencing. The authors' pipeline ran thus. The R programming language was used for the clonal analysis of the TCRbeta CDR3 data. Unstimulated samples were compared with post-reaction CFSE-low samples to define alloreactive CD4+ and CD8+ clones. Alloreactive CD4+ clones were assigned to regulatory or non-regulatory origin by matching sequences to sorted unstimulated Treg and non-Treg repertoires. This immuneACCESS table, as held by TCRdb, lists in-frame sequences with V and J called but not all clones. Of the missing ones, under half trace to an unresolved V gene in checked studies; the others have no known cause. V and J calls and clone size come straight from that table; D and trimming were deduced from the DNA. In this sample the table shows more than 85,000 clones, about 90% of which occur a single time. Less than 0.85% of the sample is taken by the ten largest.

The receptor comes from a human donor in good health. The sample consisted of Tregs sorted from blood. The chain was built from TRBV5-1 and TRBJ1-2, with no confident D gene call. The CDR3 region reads CASSNPWEGSYGYTF. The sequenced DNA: TGCGCCAGCAGCAACCCTTGGGAGGGCTCCTATGGCTACACCTTC.